These 21 T cell receptor beta chains were sequenced from one sample in a study of sequential checkpoint blockade in melanoma. Clones were sequenced by immunoSEQ multiplex PCR, and TCRdb holds only the in-frame ones, with some missing. Of 15,000 to 20,000 clones listed, about 92% are singletons. Treatment of the sample: randomized to nivolumab then ipilimumab (arm A) or the reverse (arm B). The sequencing used CD8+ T cells sorted from blood (inferred from file names), collected from a patient given nivolumab and ipilimumab in sequence. The receptors come from a human donor with melanoma.

J is TRBJ2-7 and V is TRBV5-6, with 7 bases matching TRBD2. This CDR3 contains 15 residues. Germline CDR1 and CDR2: SGHDT and YYEEEE. Unmatched junction bases numbered 11, after V lost 4 bases and J lost 4 bases. The CDR3 DNA reads TGTGCCAGCAGCCCCTCGTACTTGCGGGGGTACGAGCAGTACTTC. Translating gives CASSPSYLRGYEQYF.

V gene TRBV19 combines with J gene TRBJ2-7; a possible D gene is TRBD1 (6 bases). Germline values: CDR1 LNHDA, CDR2 SQIVND (reference sequence). The length of the CDR3 is 13 residues. The V and J ends lost 1 base and 2 bases respectively, with 6 bases between them. CDR3 DNA: TGTGCCAGTAGTATAGGACAGGCCTACGAGCAGTACTTC. Its translation: CASSIGQAYEQYF.

This sequence joins TRBV14 and TRBJ2-7; 9 bases align to TRBD2. The CDR3 contains 16 residues. V lost 0 bases, J lost 2 bases, and 5 bases stayed unmatched. Germline-derived CDR1 and CDR2 are SGHDN and FVKESK. The CDR3, as DNA: TGTGCCAGCAGCCAAGATTGGGGACTAGCCCCCTACGAGCAGTACTTC. Protein product: CASSQDWGLAPYEQYF.

CDR3 DNA: TGTGCCCAATATAGGGGACTAGCGGGATTCTACGAGCAGTACTTC. Protein product: CAQYRGLAGFYEQYF. The chain links TRBV21-1 to TRBJ2-5; whether TRBD2, the table's D call, matches the DNA was not checked. The J call may be incorrect, as the DNA end agrees better with TRBJ2-7. TRBV21-1 is deemed a pseudogene. The CDR3 totals 15 residues.

The chain uses TRBV6-5 and TRBJ2-7; D might be TRBD1 (5 bases). The V gene's germline CDR1 is MNHEY and CDR2 SVGAGI. This CDR3 is built from 14 residues. The V end lost 3 bases, the J end lost 3 bases, and 12 bases lay between the germline ends. The CDR3 is CASSYGQGVYEQYF. The CDR3 DNA is TGTGCCAGCAGTTATGGGCAGGGTGTCTACGAGCAGTACTTC.

The V gene is TRBV28, the J gene TRBJ1-3; D is unclear. This CDR3 contains 14 residues. V lost 3 bases to trimming and J lost 2 bases, with 8 bases between them. Germline V lookup: CDR1 MDHEN, CDR2 SYDVKM. CDR3 in amino acids: CASSFTETGNTIYF. DNA for the CDR3: TGTGCCAGCAGTTTTACTGAGACTGGAAACACCATATATTTT.

The chain employs TRBV9 and TRBJ1-3, with D possibly being TRBD1 (5 bases). The germline V gene has CDR1 SGDLS and CDR2 YYNGEE. The CDR3 is 16 residues long. V gave up 4 bases and J gave up 8 bases, with 22 bases separating them. The CDR3 nucleotides read TGTGCCAGCAGCCTAAGTCCCGGCGGGGGTTCTCACACCATATATTTT. This gives the protein CASSLSPGGGSHTIYF.

The rearrangement links TRBV6-6 to TRBJ1-5, with no clear D. V gave up 2 bases and J gave up 0 bases, with 8 bases separating them. Germline loops: CDR1 MNHNY, CDR2 SVGAGI (reference sequence). The length of the CDR3 is 15 residues. The CDR3 sequence: CASSYEQYSNQPQHF. In nucleotides, the CDR3 is TGTGCCAGCAGTTACGAGCAATATAGCAATCAGCCCCAGCATTTT.

The chain couples TRBV4-3 to TRBJ1-1, with 8 bases that match TRBD1. Germline V gene sequence: CDR1 LGHNA, CDR2 YSLEER. Losses at the gene ends were 3 bases for V and 1 base for J; bases not matched to a gene: 1. The CDR3 is 14 amino acids. DNA for the CDR3: TGCGCCAGCAGCCAGCAGGGGGCGAACACTGAAGCTTTCTTT. This translates into CASSQQGANTEAFF.

The chain recombines TRBV23-1 with TRBJ1-2, with a tentative D call TRBD1 (5 bases). TRBV23-1 belongs to the ORF category, with a function that is uncertain. This CDR3 comprises 16 residues. The V end was cut by 0 bases, the J end by 4 bases, with 15 bases between. This chain's CDR3 is CASSQSFPGNRYGYTF. CDR3 in DNA: TGCGCCAGCAGTCAATCGTTTCCAGGGAACCGCTATGGCTACACCTTC.

In this sample, this clone turned up a few times. The chain uses TRBV5-1 and TRBJ1-2, with D uncertain. The CDR3 consists of 14 residues. V was cut by 2 bases and J by 8 bases, with 16 bases left in between. From germline, CDR1 is SGHRS and CDR2 YFSETQ. CDR3 loop: CASSFGSYRPGYTF. The CDR3 DNA sequence: TGCGCCAGCAGCTTCGGTAGTTACAGACCCGGCTACACCTTC.

The chain is built from TRBV9 and TRBJ1-1; D is ambiguous. This CDR3 has 15 residues. Germline V CDR1 and CDR2: SGDLS, YYNGEE. V lost 0 bases and J 1 base, leaving 10 bases between the germline ends. CDR3 residues: CASSVARGGNTEAFF. The CDR3 DNA is TGTGCCAGCAGCGTAGCTCGAGGAGGGAACACTGAAGCTTTCTTT.

The gene calls are TRBV7-9 and TRBJ1-2; D is unclear. Germline V CDR1 and CDR2: SEHNR, FQNEAQ (reference sequence). This CDR3 is 14 amino acids long. Trimming pared 1 base from V and 8 bases from J, leaving 14 bases between. CDR3 sequence: CASSLVGKTEGYTF. The CDR3 nucleotides read TGTGCCAGCAGCTTAGTGGGCAAAACGGAAGGCTACACCTTC.

This chain connects TRBV6-1 to TRBJ2-7, with 8 positions matching TRBD1. The germline V gene has CDR1 MNHNS and CDR2 SASEGT. Trimming removed 2 bases from V and 7 bases from J; junction bases left unmatched: 7. The CDR3 runs 14 residues. In DNA, the CDR3 is TGTGCCAGCAGTGAAAGGGGGACAGGTGGGGAGCAGTACGTC. It is translated as CASSERGTGGEQYV.

This chain joins TRBV4-3 and TRBJ2-7; tentative D call: TRBD1 (6 bases). The CDR3 sequence is 15 residues long. Trimming stripped 0 bases from V and 4 bases from J, with 13 bases between. Germline CDR1 LGHNA, CDR2 YSLEER. CDR3 coding DNA: TGCGCCAGCAGCCAAGATCTGGCAGGGGAGTACGAGCAGTACTTC. Its protein product is CASSQDLAGEYEQYF.

This chain connects TRBV9 to TRBJ1-2; TRBD1 is a possible D gene (5 bases). Trimming took off 4 bases at V and 6 bases at J, with 31 bases between the two ends. CDR3 length: 19 amino acids. Germline V gene lookup returns CDR1 SGDLS and CDR2 YYNGEE. CDR3 protein: CASSSRTGGADTYTNGYTF. Written as DNA, the CDR3 is TGTGCCAGCAGCTCCCGGACCGGCGGGGCAGACACTTATACGAATGGCTACACCTTC.

V gene TRBV4-3 combines with J gene TRBJ2-7; the D gene is possibly TRBD2 (6 bases). Between the trimmed V and J ends, which lost 1 base and 6 bases, there was a span of 10 bases. Germline CDR1 is LGHNA and CDR2 is YSLEER. This CDR3 is 13 amino acids long. The CDR3 nucleotides read TGCGCCAGCAGCCAAGGACTAGGACGCGAGCAGTACTTC. Translation gives CASSQGLGREQYF.

This chain connects TRBV4-2 to TRBJ1-1; a weak D match, TRBD1 (6 bases). In germline, CDR1 is LGHNA, CDR2 YNFKEQ. V was shortened by 0 bases and J by 1 base, with 6 bases between the two germline ends. The CDR3 contains 14 residues. The CDR3 sequence is CASSQDRGNTEAFF. CDR3 in DNA: TGTGCCAGCAGCCAAGACAGGGGGAACACTGAAGCTTTCTTT.

The rearrangement uses TRBV10-3 and TRBJ1-3; D is undetermined. The CDR3 consists of 16 residues. The V gene's germline CDR1 is ENHRY and CDR2 SYGVKD. The V and J ends lost 10 bases and 0 bases respectively, with 19 bases between them. As DNA, the CDR3 is TGTGCCACCTACGGACTCGGACCGCGCTCTGGAAACACCATATATTTT. It yields the protein CATYGLGPRSGNTIYF.

This clone appeared a single time. J is TRBJ1-2 and V is TRBV27; a possible D gene is TRBD1 (5 bases). Germline V gene lookup returns CDR1 MNHEY and CDR2 SMNVEV (reference sequence). The V gene lost 3 bases and the J gene lost 4 bases, with 15 bases spanning the gap. The CDR3 runs to 15 residues. DNA for the CDR3: TGTGCCAGCAGTTTCGGATCGGGACTCGCCTATGGCTACACCTTC. It codes for CASSFGSGLAYGYTF.

V is TRBV7-2 and J is TRBJ1-5, with D hard to call. In germline, CDR1 is SGHTA, CDR2 FQGNSA. The CDR3 has 13 residues. Trimming removed 5 bases at V and 4 bases at J, with 9 bases between. The CDR3 reads CASSPLLNQPQHF. The CDR3 nucleotides read TGTGCCAGCAGCCCCTTGCTAAATCAGCCCCAGCATTTT.